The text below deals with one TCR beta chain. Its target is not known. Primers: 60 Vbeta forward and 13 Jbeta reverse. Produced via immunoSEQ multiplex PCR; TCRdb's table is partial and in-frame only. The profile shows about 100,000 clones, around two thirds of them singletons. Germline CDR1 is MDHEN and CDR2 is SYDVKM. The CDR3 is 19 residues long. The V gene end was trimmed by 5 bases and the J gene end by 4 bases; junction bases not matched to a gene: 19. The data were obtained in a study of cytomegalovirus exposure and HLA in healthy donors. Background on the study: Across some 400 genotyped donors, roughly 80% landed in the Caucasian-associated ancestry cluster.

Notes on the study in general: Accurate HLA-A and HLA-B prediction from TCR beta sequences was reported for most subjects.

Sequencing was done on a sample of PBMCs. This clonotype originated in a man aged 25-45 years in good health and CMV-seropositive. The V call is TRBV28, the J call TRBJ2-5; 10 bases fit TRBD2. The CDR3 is CASSTPTTSGDPKGETQYF. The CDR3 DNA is TGTGCCAGCAGTACCCCGACCACTAGCGGGGACCCGAAGGGAGAGACCCAGTACTTC.